Listed below are T cell receptor beta chains from one sample, sequenced in a study of cytomegalovirus exposure and HLA in healthy donors. The method was immunoSEQ multiplex PCR; TCRdb's version includes in-frame clones alone and lacks a portion of them. Of 150,000 to 200,000 clones in the sample, around nine tenths were seen once. Specimen: PBMCs. Source of these receptors: a young man in good health and CMV-seropositive. CDR3s include the opening cysteine and the closing phenylalanine or tryptophan. The order of the fields is D gene, J gene, clone size, V gene, CDR3 protein, CDR3 DNA. A D gene is named only where the DNA matches it firmly. Expanded clones get a size class; other rows say once, few or many, or leave the size out.

>TRBD1|TRBJ1-1|-|TRBV4-1
CASSSNSGQAEAFF
TGCGCCAGCAGCTCAAACTCGGGACAGGCGGAGGCTTTCTTT
>-|TRBJ2-7|once|TRBV15
CATSGSLRVDEQYF
TGTGCCACCAGCGGTTCTCTCAGGGTCGACGAGCAGTACTTC
>TRBD2|TRBJ2-7|-|TRBV6-1
CASSEVSRRSGAEQYF
TGTGCCAGCAGTGAAGTAAGTCGTCGGAGCGGGGCCGAGCAGTACTTC
>TRBD1|TRBJ2-3|-|TRBV6-6
CASSGTGFSTDTQYF
TGTGCCAGCAGTGGGACAGGTTTTAGCACAGATACGCAGTATTTT
>TRBD1|TRBJ1-1|few|TRBV27
CASKLQGVNTEAFF
TGTGCCAGCAAATTACAGGGGGTGAACACTGAAGCTTTCTTT
>-|TRBJ1-1|-|TRBV9
CASSPGGKTEAFF
TGTGCCAGCAGCCCGGGGGGGAAGACTGAAGCTTTCTTT
>TRBD2|TRBJ2-3|once|TRBV5-4
CASSHQRGAIDTQYF
TGTGCCAGCAGCCACCAGCGGGGGGCCATCGATACGCAGTATTTT
>-|TRBJ2-1|-|TRBV13
CASSQIPEGNYNEQFF
TGTGCCAGCAGCCAAATACCGGAGGGGAACTACAATGAGCAGTTCTTC
>-|TRBJ2-2|few|TRBV15
CATPQGPQNTGELFF
TGTGCCACCCCCCAGGGGCCCCAAAACACCGGGGAGCTGTTTTTT
>-|TRBJ1-4|-|TRBV4-2
CASSQDMSLNRNEKLFF
TGTGCCAGCAGCCAAGATATGAGCCTTAATAGAAATGAAAAACTGTTTTTT
>-|TRBJ2-5|-|TRBV27
CASSLIMSGETQYF
TGTGCCAGCAGTTTAATTATGAGCGGGGAGACCCAGTACTTC
>TRBD1|TRBJ1-2|few|TRBV5-5
CASSLEGQGRGYTF
TGTGCCAGCAGCTTGGAGGGACAGGGCCGTGGCTACACCTTC
>-|TRBJ1-2|-|TRBV19
CASSSQLGAPYYGYTF
TGTGCCAGTAGTTCCCAATTAGGGGCCCCGTACTATGGCTACACCTTC
>TRBD1|TRBJ1-2|-|TRBV9
CASSALLRDSLNYGYTF
TGTGCCAGCAGCGCCCTCCTCCGGGACAGTCTTAACTATGGCTACACCTTC
>TRBD1|TRBJ1-2|-|TRBV15
CATSRDKSRQGDGYTF
TGTGCCACCAGCAGAGATAAAAGTCGACAGGGCGATGGCTACACCTTC
>TRBD1|TRBJ1-1|-|TRBV23-1
CASSPFRGINTEAFF
TGCGCCAGCAGCCCCTTCAGGGGGATAAACACTGAAGCTTTCTTT
>-|TRBJ2-1|-|TRBV5-8
CASSNLDRREQFF
TGTGCCAGCAGCAACTTAGACAGGAGAGAGCAGTTCTTC